A selection of T cell receptor beta chains follows, all from one sample in a study of blood T cell repertoires in COVID-19. Clones were sequenced by immunoSEQ multiplex PCR, and TCRdb holds only the in-frame ones, with some missing. Altogether around 110,000 clones are present, roughly four fifths being singletons, with the ten largest covering around 7.5%. Sequenced sample: peripheral blood. All receptors come from a man aged 65 to 85 with active or convalescent COVID-19. The CDR3 runs from the conserved cysteine through the conserved F or W. The order of the fields is J gene, D gene, V gene, clone size, CDR3 DNA, CDR3 protein. D genes are given only for firm matches. Size is stated for part of the rows, as once, few or many counts, or as a class when the clone is expanded.

TRBJ2-1	.	TRBV12-1	.	TGTGCCAGCAGCTTTCTTTGCGGGAGGGATGACAATGAGCAGTTCTTC	CASSFLCGRDDNEQFF
TRBJ1-5	TRBD1	TRBV10-2	.	TGCGCCTGCGCAGGGGGCGATAATCAGCCCCAGCATTTT	CACAGGDNQPQHF
TRBJ2-1	.	TRBV6-5	.	TGTGCCAGCCGATCGGGGGAGACAGGGGAGCAGTTCTTC	CASRSGETGEQFF
TRBJ2-5	TRBD1	TRBV18	.	TGTGCCAGCTCACCGGGACAGGAAGAGACCCAGTACTTC	CASSPGQEETQYF
TRBJ1-4	TRBD1	TRBV10-3	.	TGTGCCATCAGTGACGACAGGGGCAATGAAAAACTGTTTTTT	CAISDDRGNEKLFF
TRBJ2-7	.	TRBV18	.	TGTGCCAGCTCACCAACGATCTCAGACTACGAGCAGTACTTC	CASSPTISDYEQYF
TRBJ2-7	TRBD2	TRBV6-5	.	TGTGCCAGCAGGGGACTAGCCGACGAGCAGTACTTC	CASRGLADEQYF
TRBJ2-5	.	TRBV18	.	TGTGCCAGCTCACCCCGGGGTGTCGCTGAGACCCAGTACTTC	CASSPRGVAETQYF
TRBJ1-4	TRBD1	TRBV19	.	TGTGCCAGTAGTACGACCCCGGGACAGGGTCAGAAACTGTTTTTT	CASSTTPGQGQKLFF
TRBJ1-2	.	TRBV3-1/TRBV3-2	.	TGTGCCAGCAGGGGAGGCGCCTATGGCTACACCTTC	CASRGGAYGYTF
TRBJ2-5	.	TRBV11-2	.	TGTGCCAGCAGCTCCATCGGGGGAGAGACCCAGTACTTC	CASSSIGGETQYF
TRBJ2-1	TRBD2	TRBV3-1/TRBV3-2	.	TGTGCCAGCAGCCAACTAGCGGGGGGGCCCGATGAGCAGTTCTTC	CASSQLAGGPDEQFF
TRBJ2-5	TRBD2	TRBV27	.	TGTGCCAGCAGTCCCGTCCGGGGTAGCGGGAGGGACCGCGGCTTGAAGACCCAGTACTTC	CASSPVRGSGRDRGLKTQYF
TRBJ1-3	.	TRBV11-2	few	TGTGCCAGCAGCTTAGAGGGACACAAATCTGGAAACACCATATATTTT	CASSLEGHKSGNTIYF
TRBJ1-3	.	TRBV6-5	.	TGTGCCAGCAGGTCACTCCTAAACACCATATATTTT	CASRSLLNTIYF
TRBJ1-1	.	TRBV2	.	TGTGCCAGCAGTCAGTTAGAGGGAAATGAAGCTTTCTTT	CASSQLEGNEAFF
TRBJ1-2	TRBD1	TRBV2	.	TGTGCCAGCAGGGGGACAGCGCGGGGCTACACCTTC	CASRGTARGYTF
TRBJ1-2	.	TRBV11-2	.	TGTGCCAGCAGCCCCGACAGCAACTATGGCTACACCTTC	CASSPDSNYGYTF
TRBJ2-2	TRBD1	TRBV7-2	.	TGTGCCAGCAGCTTAAGCCCCTCTGGGACAGGGGGGCGCACCGGGGAGCTGTTTTTT	CASSLSPSGTGGRTGELFF
TRBJ1-2	TRBD1	TRBV5-4	.	TGTGCCAGCAGCTGGACAGGGGGGTCGGTATTAGGCTACACCTTC	CASSWTGGSVLGYTF
TRBJ2-1	TRBD1	TRBV28	.	TGTGCCAGCAGTGCCATCCGGGACAGCCTCTTTATCGGTGCGTTCTTC	CASSAIRDSLFIGAFF
TRBJ1-4	TRBD1	TRBV5-1	once	TGCGCCAGCAGGGGACAGTCTAATGAAAAACTGTTTTTT	CASRGQSNEKLFF
TRBJ2-7	TRBD1	TRBV18	.	TGTGCCAGCTCAGCGGGACAGGGGACCTCCTACGAGCAGTACTTC	CASSAGQGTSYEQYF
TRBJ2-5	TRBD2	TRBV15	.	TGTGCCACCAGCTCTCAGCCAGGGCTAGCGGGAACGGAGGAGACCCAGTACTTC	CATSSQPGLAGTEETQYF
TRBJ1-4	.	TRBV10-2	.	TGCGCCAGCAGTGTGAGGAGGAGGTCTAATGAAAAACTGTTTTTT	CASSVRRRSNEKLFF
TRBJ2-3	TRBD1	TRBV7-2	.	TGTGCCAGCAGCCCCGGGACAGGGGGCCATACGCAGTATTTT	CASSPGTGGHTQYF
TRBJ2-1	TRBD2	TRBV7-2	.	TGTGCCAGCAGCCTGCTAGCGGGAGGGAACAATGAGCAGTTCTTC	CASSLLAGGNNEQFF
TRBJ1-4	.	TRBV20-1	.	TGCAGTGCGGGGAGTGAAAAACTGTTTTTT	CSAGSEKLFF
TRBJ1-5	TRBD1	TRBV19	.	TGTGCCAGTAAGCAGGGGGCGCGGGAGCGCAATCAGCCCCAGCATTTT	CASKQGARERNQPQHF
TRBJ1-5	TRBD1	TRBV19	.	TGTGCCAGTAGTAGCGGGACAGGCTCCTATCAGCCCCAGCATTTT	CASSSGTGSYQPQHF
TRBJ2-5	.	TRBV5-5	.	TGTGCCAGCAGCTTGGGCGGATTAGGGGGAGAGACCCAGTACTTC	CASSLGGLGGETQYF
TRBJ1-2	.	TRBV5-4	.	TGTGCCAGCAGCTTGGGAGGTTATTTACGAAACTATGGCTACACCTTC	CASSLGGYLRNYGYTF
TRBJ1-2	TRBD1	TRBV29-1	.	TGCAGCGTTGATACTCCGGGACAGGGGGACTATGGCTACACCTTC	CSVDTPGQGDYGYTF
TRBJ2-2	TRBD2	TRBV9	few	TGTGCCAGCAGCGTAACTAGCGGGAGCCACGGGGAGCTGTTTTTT	CASSVTSGSHGELFF
TRBJ2-1	.	TRBV15	few	TGTGCCACCAGCGACTGGCGGGGGCAGTACAATGAGCAGTTCTTC	CATSDWRGQYNEQFF
TRBJ1-3	.	TRBV5-1	.	TGCGCCAGCAGCTTGGTAGGGGCGACCTCTGGAAACACCATATATTTT	CASSLVGATSGNTIYF
TRBJ2-7	TRBD1	TRBV5-1	few	TGCGCCAGCAGCTGGGACAGGGGAGGCGAGCAGTACTTC	CASSWDRGGEQYF